These 31 T cell receptor beta chains share one sample of origin, sequenced in a study of T cells in Graves' hyperthyroidism and ophthalmopathy. Amplified TCR beta CDR3 regions derived from RNA transcripts. Initially, a first-round RT-PCR of the TCR CDR3 employed the HTBI primer set. A single record per CDR3 protein comes from TCRdb applying MiXCR to the multiplex PCR reads. Of more than 550,000 distinct CDR3 sequences detected, 15% to 20% appear once; the ten largest clones hold around a sixth. What was sequenced was blood. The origin of the receptors is a man in his fifties or sixties with Graves' hyperthyroidism.

This clonotype was seen at least ten times. This chain connects TRBV2 to TRBJ2-7, with 7 bases matching TRBD1. V was pared by 7 bases and J by 2 bases, with 8 bases of the junction left unmatched. Germline V gene lookup returns CDR1 SNHLY and CDR2 FYNNEI. This CDR3 has 14 residues. CDR3 protein: CASNTRTGPYEQYF. CDR3 sequence (DNA): TGTGCCAGCAATACGAGGACAGGCCCCTACGAGCAGTACTTC.

This clonotype came up a few times. V and J are TRBV10-1 and TRBJ2-3; D unresolved. Trimming left V 3 bases short and J 5 bases short, with 9 bases between. The CDR3 spans 13 residues. CDR1 is WNHNN, CDR2 SYGVQD, per germline (reference sequence). The CDR3 DNA sequence: TGCGCCAGCAGTGAAGGACCGCAAGATACGCAGTATTTT. Amino acids: CASSEGPQDTQYF.

This clonotype has only a few counts. The J gene is TRBJ2-7, the V gene TRBV19; the D gene is possibly TRBD2 (6 bases). Looked up from germline, CDR1 is LNHDA and CDR2 is SQIVND (reference sequence). V was shortened by 9 bases and J by 2 bases, with 20 bases between the two germline ends. This CDR3 comprises 15 residues. The CDR3: CASRGTGSPPYEQYF. CDR3 nucleotide sequence: TGTGCCAGCCGCGGGACCGGGTCTCCCCCCTACGAGCAGTACTTC.

This clonotype was seen many times. The J gene is TRBJ2-5, the V gene TRBV24-1, with 7 bases identical to TRBD2. J lost 5 bases, V lost 5 bases, and 10 bases had no gene match. The CDR3 loop spans 15 amino acids. The germline CDR1 and CDR2 sequences are KGHDR and SFDVKD. The CDR3 protein is CATSVEGGPQETQYF. The CDR3 DNA sequence: TGTGCCACCAGTGTGGAGGGAGGGCCTCAGGAGACCCAGTACTTC.

This clonotype has a handful of counts. The chain carries TRBV5-1 and TRBJ2-2, with TRBD2 matching over 11 bases. Germline CDR1 SGHRS, CDR2 YFSETQ. This CDR3 has 15 amino acids. After removal of 2 bases from V and 7 bases from J, the junction contained 4 bases not matched to a gene. The CDR3 nucleotides are TGCGCCAGCAGCTTCATAGCGGGAGGGAGCGGGGAGCTGTTTTTT. Protein sequence: CASSFIAGGSGELFF.

This clonotype was counted ten times or more. The gene calls are TRBV20-1 and TRBJ1-3; TRBD1 aligns across 9 bases. The J segment lost 4 bases and the V segment lost 0 bases, leaving 7 bases of the junction unmatched. This CDR3 is 16 amino acids long. Germline CDR1 reads DFQATT; CDR2 reads SNEGSKA (reference sequence). CDR3 sequence: CSARDKGQGPGNTIYF. The DNA for the CDR3 is TGCAGTGCTAGAGATAAGGGACAGGGACCCGGAAACACCATATATTTT.

This clonotype appeared a few times. CDR3 sequence reads: CASSYGTGFSEKLFF. The CDR3 bases are TGTGCCAGCAGTTACGGGACAGGGTTCTCGGAAAAACTGTTTTTT. The rearrangement uses TRBV6-5 and TRBJ1-4; 9 bases match TRBD1. This CDR3 region has 15 residues. Germline loops: CDR1 MNHEY, CDR2 SVGAGI. J lost 8 bases, V lost 2 bases, and 6 bases had no gene match.

This sequence joins TRBV29-1 and TRBJ2-5; D gene uncertain. Deletions cut 4 bases from V and 5 bases from J, with 17 bases between. CDR1 and CDR2 from the germline V gene are SQVTM and ANQGSEA. The CDR3 totals 14 residues. CDR3 loop: CSVAARLRWETQYF. CDR3 DNA sequence: TGCAGCGTTGCTGCCAGGTTAAGATGGGAGACCCAGTACTTC.

This clonotype was seen many times. The J gene is TRBJ1-1, the V gene TRBV27; D unclear. The germline gives CDR1 MNHEY, CDR2 SMNVEV (reference sequence). The V end lost 5 bases, the J end lost 4 bases, and 11 bases lay between the germline ends. This CDR3 has 13 residues. CDR3 nucleotides: TGTGCCAGCAGTGCGAACATGGCCACTGAAGCTTTCTTT. Translation: CASSANMATEAFF.

Ten or more counts support this clonotype. The chain employs TRBV18 and TRBJ2-3, with D possibly being TRBD1 (5 bases). The CDR3 sequence is 15 residues long. The germline gives CDR1 KGHSH, CDR2 LQKENI. Deletions cut 2 bases from V and 0 bases from J, with 9 bases between. CDR3 sequence: CASSPRQTSTDTQYF. In nucleotides, the CDR3 is TGTGCCAGCTCACCAAGACAGACTAGCACAGATACGCAGTATTTT. Looking up the rest from reference TRBV18 and TRBJ2-3 gives the full variable domain: NAGVMQNPRHLVRRRGQEARLRCSPMKGHSHVYWYRQLPEEGLKFMVYLQKENIIDESGMPKERFSAEFPKEGPSILRIQQVVRGDSAAYFCASSPRQTSTDTQYFGPGTRLTVL.

The rearrangement uses TRBV29-1 and TRBJ2-1; no reliable D call. This CDR3 has 14 amino acids. With 1 base removed from V and 2 bases from J, the gap between germline ends came to 9 bases. The V gene's germline CDR1 is SQVTM and CDR2 ANQGSEA. The CDR3 coding sequence is TGCAGCGTTGAAGGGTTGTTCCCCTACAATGAGCAGTTCTTC. This codes for CSVEGLFPYNEQFF.

The V and J genes are TRBV7-6 and TRBJ2-7, with 7 bases aligning to TRBD1. CDR1 is SGHVS and CDR2 is FNYEAQ in the germline V gene. CDR3 length: 15 amino acids. J was trimmed by 3 bases and V by 5 bases; bases with no gene match: 10. Here the CDR3 reads CASSRTPGGNYEQYF. For the CDR3, the DNA is TGTGCCAGCAGCAGAACCCCAGGGGGAAACTACGAGCAGTACTTC.

This chain connects TRBV4-3 to TRBJ2-7; weak D call: TRBD1 (6 bases). In germline, CDR1 is LGHNA, CDR2 YSLEER. Trimming cost V 4 bases and J 2 bases, with 15 bases left between them. The CDR3 extends over 15 amino acids. The CDR3 spells CASSPVLGGAYEQYF. The CDR3, as DNA: TGCGCCAGCAGCCCTGTCCTAGGGGGAGCCTACGAGCAGTACTTC.

The chain recombines TRBV5-1 with TRBJ2-1, with D possibly being TRBD2 (6 bases). This CDR3 has 16 residues. Germline V gene lookup returns CDR1 SGHRS and CDR2 YFSETQ. Trimming left V 0 bases short and J 0 bases short, with 10 bases between. CDR3 DNA: TGCGCCAGCAGCTTGGTTCATAGCGGCTCCTACAATGAGCAGTTCTTC. This translates into CASSLVHSGSYNEQFF.

The rearrangement uses TRBV20-1 and TRBJ2-2, with D possibly matching TRBD2 (5 bases). The CDR3 extends over 14 amino acids. V shed 3 bases and J shed 6 bases, with 14 bases lying between them. Germline values: CDR1 DFQATT, CDR2 SNEGSKA (reference sequence). The CDR3 spells CSASLPEGSGELFF. DNA of the CDR3: TGCAGTGCTAGTCTTCCTGAGGGATCCGGGGAGCTGTTTTTT.

The sample holds many counts of this clonotype. The CDR3 DNA sequence: TGTGCCAGCAGCTTAGCGGGTGGAGGGGACTACGAGCAGTACTTC. Protein product: CASSLAGGGDYEQYF. The rearrangement links TRBV7-9 to TRBJ2-7; D may be TRBD2 (6 bases). Trimming removed 0 bases at V and 3 bases at J, with 12 bases between. CDR3 size: 15 residues. Germline CDR1 is SEHNR and CDR2 is FQNEAQ (reference sequence).

This clonotype was counted a few times. Here the CDR3 reads CATSDLPSNQPQHF. The CDR3 DNA reads as TGTGCCACCAGTGATTTGCCCAGTAATCAGCCCCAGCATTTT. V gene TRBV24-1 combines with J gene TRBJ1-5; no reliable D call. Trimming stripped 0 bases from V and 4 bases from J, with 6 bases between. Germline assignment: CDR1 KGHDR and CDR2 SFDVKD. This CDR3 contains 14 residues.

Comment on this clonotype: One base away lies a much larger clone, so this may be a sequencing read error. The chain is built from TRBV13 and TRBJ1-1, with D unresolved. There are 11 residues in the CDR3. Germline V lookup: CDR1 PRHDT, CDR2 FYEKMQ (reference sequence). The DNA for the CDR3 is TGTGTCAGCCGGACTCACACTGAAGCTTTCTTT. Protein sequence: CVSRTHTEAFF.

The chain is built from TRBV30 and TRBJ1-5; D is undetermined. In germline, CDR1 is GTSNPN, CDR2 SVGIG (reference sequence). The CDR3 sequence is 15 residues long. V lost 0 bases and J lost 3, with 12 bases in between. The CDR3 reads CAWSVTGSFNQPQHF. The CDR3 bases are TGTGCCTGGAGTGTAACCGGCTCTTTCAATCAGCCCCAGCATTTT.

This clonotype was counted ten times or more. This sequence joins TRBV7-9 and TRBJ2-1; the D is unclear. The CDR3 sequence is 15 residues long. The V and J ends lost 1 base and 7 bases respectively, with 14 bases between them. Germline lookup yields CDR1 SEHNR and CDR2 FQNEAQ (reference sequence). In nucleotides, the CDR3 is TGTGCCAGCAGCTTAGTTTCCGGGTTCCCGAATGAGCAGTTCTTC. Its translation: CASSLVSGFPNEQFF.

This rearrangement joins TRBV20-1 to TRBJ2-1, with 10 bases aligning to TRBD2. J gave up 5 bases and V 1 base, and 8 bases lay outside the gene matches. This CDR3 has 16 residues. In germline, CDR1 is DFQATT, CDR2 SNEGSKA (reference sequence). CDR3 bases: TGCAGTGCTAGAGGTATTCGACTAGCGGGTAACAATGAGCAGTTCTTC. This codes for CSARGIRLAGNNEQFF.

This clonotype came up many times. The chain recombines TRBV10-3 with TRBJ2-3; the D is unclear. V lost 5 bases and J 6 bases, leaving 9 bases between the germline ends. The CDR3 is 12 residues long. Germline-derived CDR1 and CDR2 are ENHRY and SYGVKD. The CDR3 loop is CAISPLEDTQYF. As DNA, the CDR3 is TGTGCCATCAGTCCACTGGAGGATACGCAGTATTTT.

This clonotype was recorded at least ten times. The V call is TRBV2, the J call TRBJ2-1, with 8 bases matching TRBD1. The CDR3 is 16 residues long. Losses at the gene ends were 5 bases for V and 6 bases for J; bases not matched to a gene: 12. The V gene's germline CDR1 is SNHLY and CDR2 FYNNEI. The CDR3 bases are TGTGCCAGCAGTCTTGATACCCGGGACAGGCCCAATGAGCAGTTCTTC. This encodes CASSLDTRDRPNEQFF. Complete variable domain (other parts from reference TRBV2 and TRBJ2-1): EPEVTQTPSHQVTQMGQEVILRCVPISNHLYFYWYRQILGQKVEFLVSFYNNEISEKSEIFDDQFSVERPDGSNFTLKIRSTKLEDSAMYFCASSLDTRDRPNEQFFGPGTRLTVL.

Concerning this clonotype: This could be a read error, since a much larger clone is one nucleotide away. This CDR3 is CASWSGLAVAYEQYF. The DNA of the CDR3 is TGTGCCAGCTGGTCGGGACTAGCGGTTGCCTACGAGCAGTACTTC. The chain joins TRBV6-1 to TRBJ2-7; 11 positions agree with TRBD2. With 8 bases clipped from V and 2 bases from J, the junction kept 8 bases outside the gene matches. This CDR3 has 15 amino acids. The germline V gene encodes CDR1 MNHNS and CDR2 SASEGT.

This clonotype appeared a few times. The V gene is TRBV2, the J gene TRBJ2-7; D is perhaps TRBD2 (7 bases). Trimming took 5 bases from V and 3 from J, leaving 20 bases between them. Germline V lookup: CDR1 SNHLY, CDR2 FYNNEI. The CDR3 covers 16 residues. The CDR3 region has the DNA TGTGCCAGCAGTCTAAAAGGGGGGGACGGGCGCTACGAGCAGTACTTC. Residues: CASSLKGGDGRYEQYF. The full variable domain, with the rest looked up from reference TRBV2 and TRBJ2-7, is EPEVTQTPSHQVTQMGQEVILRCVPISNHLYFYWYRQILGQKVEFLVSFYNNEISEKSEIFDDQFSVERPDGSNFTLKIRSTKLEDSAMYFCASSLKGGDGRYEQYFGPGTRLTVT.

This clonotype was detected many times. The chain carries TRBV7-2 and TRBJ2-2; D uncertain. V was cut by 1 base and J by 4 bases, with 7 bases left in between. From germline, CDR1 is SGHTA and CDR2 FQGNSA. This CDR3 has 14 residues. CDR3 sequence (DNA): TGTGCCAGCAGCTTAGAACTTAGCACCGGGGAGCTGTTTTTT. It is translated as CASSLELSTGELFF.

V and J are TRBV5-1 and TRBJ2-2; 10 bases are a match to TRBD2. The CDR3 runs 16 residues. Germline assignment: CDR1 SGHRS and CDR2 YFSETQ. V lost 7 bases, J lost 5 bases, and 11 bases stayed unmatched. CDR3 coding DNA: TGCGCCAGCGCCCTAACTAGCGGGATTGATACCGGGGAGCTGTTTTTT. This codes for CASALTSGIDTGELFF.

This clonotype came up a few times. The chain recombines TRBV7-2 with TRBJ1-4; the D is unclear. Germline V gives CDR1 SGHTA, CDR2 FQGNSA. The CDR3 loop spans 13 amino acids. V lost 1 base, J lost 6 bases, and 6 bases lay in between. The CDR3 DNA follows: TGTGCCAGCAGCTTAGTAGTTCATGAAAAACTGTTTTTT. Its translation is CASSLVVHEKLFF.

This clonotype was seen ten or more times. The CDR3 DNA is TGCGCCAGCAGCTCCATACCGACAGGAGGCACTGAAGCTTTCTTT. It encodes CASSSIPTGGTEAFF. This chain connects TRBV5-1 to TRBJ1-1, with D maybe TRBD1 (6 bases). CDR1 SGHRS and CDR2 YFSETQ come from the germline V gene. With 3 bases removed from V and 4 bases from J, the gap between germline ends came to 16 bases. This CDR3 contains 15 residues.

A single count supports this clonotype. With a much larger clone just one base away, this may be a read error. V gene TRBV28 combines with J gene TRBJ1-1, with unresolved D. Germline V gene lookup returns CDR1 MDHEN and CDR2 SYDVKM. The CDR3 has 15 amino acids. V gave up 3 bases and J gave up 6 bases, with 17 bases separating them. CDR3 sequence (DNA): TGTGCCAGCAGTTTTATATGGACTGGTTGGGCTGAAGCTTTCTTT. Amino acids: CASSFIWTGWAEAFF.

In this sample, this clonotype turned up many times. CDR3 sequence: CSAREMGTGMSTGELFF. The CDR3 DNA is TGCAGTGCTAGAGAAATGGGGACAGGGATGAGTACCGGGGAGCTGTTTTTT. The rearrangement uses TRBV20-1 and TRBJ2-2; 9 bases are shared with TRBD1. The CDR3 length is 17 residues. J lost 5 bases, V lost 0 bases, and 10 bases had no gene match. CDR1 DFQATT and CDR2 SNEGSKA come from the germline V gene (reference sequence).